Listed below are T cell receptor beta chains from one sample, sequenced in a study of T cell responses to AZD1222 COVID-19 vaccine. Produced via immunoSEQ multiplex PCR; TCRdb's table is partial and in-frame only. Of 65,000 to 85,000 clones in the sample, 90% were seen once. The material sequenced was peripheral blood, taken on day 0 of AZD1222 vaccination. These receptors came from an adult in good health. CDR3s include the opening cysteine and the closing phenylalanine or tryptophan. D genes are given only for firm matches. Part of the rows lack a size; the others show once, few, many or a class for expanded clones.

D: NA
V: TRBV7-9
J: TRBJ1-6
size: NA
CDR3: CASSLATGLYNSPLHF
DNA: TGTGCCAGCAGCTTAGCCACAGGGCTTTATAATTCACCCCTCCACTTT

D: NA
V: TRBV7-9
J: TRBJ2-7
size: NA
CDR3: CASSLMPGGQSEQYF
DNA: TGTGCCAGCAGCTTAATGCCAGGAGGCCAAAGTGAGCAGTACTTC

D: NA
V: TRBV2
J: TRBJ1-5
size: once
CDR3: CASRGGYGSNQPQHF
DNA: TGTGCCAGCAGAGGGGGGTACGGGAGCAATCAGCCCCAGCATTTT

D: TRBD2
V: TRBV5-5
J: TRBJ2-3
size: NA
CDR3: CASSHLTSGGARDTQYF
DNA: TGTGCCAGCAGCCACCTAACTAGCGGGGGGGCAAGAGATACGCAGTATTTT

D: NA
V: TRBV9
J: TRBJ1-3
size: NA
CDR3: CASSLRDFGNTIYF
DNA: TGTGCCAGCAGCCTCAGGGATTTTGGAAACACCATATATTTT

D: NA
V: TRBV10-2
J: TRBJ1-2
size: NA
CDR3: CASSSGIYGYTF
DNA: TGCGCCAGCAGTTCCGGGATCTATGGCTACACCTTC

D: NA
V: TRBV25-1
J: TRBJ2-7
size: NA
CDR3: CASTRAYEQYF
DNA: TGTGCCAGCACGAGGGCCTACGAGCAGTACTTC

D: NA
V: TRBV28
J: TRBJ1-2
size: few
CDR3: CASRVLLGDGYTF
DNA: TGTGCCAGCAGGGTCTTACTTGGGGATGGCTACACCTTC

D: NA
V: TRBV3-1/TRBV3-2
J: TRBJ1-1
size: once
CDR3: CASSLTPPTGPNTEAFF
DNA: TGTGCCAGCAGCCTTACTCCCCCGACAGGCCCGAACACTGAAGCTTTCTTT

D: NA
V: TRBV11-2
J: TRBJ1-1
size: NA
CDR3: CASSSPGPMTEAFF
DNA: TGTGCCAGCAGCTCGCCGGGACCGATGACTGAAGCTTTCTTT

D: NA
V: TRBV19
J: TRBJ2-1
size: NA
CDR3: CASGTSRGAQDEQFF
DNA: TGTGCCAGTGGTACCAGCCGGGGGGCCCAGGATGAGCAGTTCTTC

D: NA
V: TRBV6-5
J: TRBJ2-1
size: few
CDR3: CASSAGEADEQFF
DNA: TGTGCCAGCAGCGCCGGGGAGGCAGATGAGCAGTTCTTC

D: NA
V: TRBV2
J: TRBJ2-2
size: NA
CDR3: CASSIGAGELFF
DNA: TGTGCCAGCAGCATTGGGGCCGGGGAGCTGTTTTTT

D: TRBD2
V: TRBV6-2/TRBV6-3
J: TRBJ2-7
size: NA
CDR3: CASSGNSGGPYEQYF
DNA: TGTGCCAGCAGTGGAAACAGCGGGGGGCCCTACGAGCAGTACTTC

D: TRBD2
V: TRBV19
J: TRBJ2-2
size: few
CDR3: CASSAGGANTGELFF
DNA: TGTGCCAGTAGTGCGGGGGGCGCGAACACCGGGGAGCTGTTTTTT

D: NA
V: TRBV2
J: TRBJ1-4
size: NA
CDR3: CASSENRGKDEKLFF
DNA: TGTGCCAGCAGTGAAAATAGGGGGAAGGATGAAAAACTGTTTTTT

D: TRBD1
V: TRBV7-2
J: TRBJ2-4
size: NA
CDR3: CASSLRQGAGIQYF
DNA: TGTGCCAGCAGTTTAAGACAGGGGGCGGGCATTCAGTACTTC

D: NA
V: TRBV4-1
J: TRBJ1-5
size: NA
CDR3: CASSRRVGNQPQHF
DNA: TGCGCCAGCAGTCGCAGGGTCGGGAATCAGCCCCAGCATTTT

D: NA
V: TRBV12-3/TRBV12-4
J: TRBJ1-1
size: NA
CDR3: CASRPFRETEAFF
DNA: TGTGCCAGCAGACCCTTCAGGGAAACTGAAGCTTTCTTT

D: TRBD2
V: TRBV28
J: TRBJ2-5
size: NA
CDR3: CASRASGGQETQYF
DNA: TGTGCCAGCAGAGCTAGCGGGGGGCAAGAGACCCAGTACTTC

D: TRBD1
V: TRBV4-3
J: TRBJ2-7
size: NA
CDR3: CASSQDRQGGQYF
DNA: TGCGCCAGCAGCCAAGATCGACAGGGTGGGCAGTACTTC

D: NA
V: TRBV16
J: TRBJ1-2
size: NA
CDR3: CAGSQSRVTMNYGYTF
DNA: TGTGCCGGCAGCCAATCAAGAGTAACCATGAACTATGGCTACACCTTC

D: NA
V: TRBV10-3
J: TRBJ2-7
size: once
CDR3: CAISELRVRPYEQYF
DNA: TGTGCCATCAGTGAGCTGAGGGTCCGACCCTACGAGCAGTACTTC

D: TRBD1
V: TRBV19
J: TRBJ1-6
size: NA
CDR3: CASRGTGYNSPLHF
DNA: TGTGCCAGTAGGGGGACAGGGTACAATTCACCCCTCCACTTT

D: TRBD1
V: TRBV4-2
J: TRBJ2-7
size: NA
CDR3: CASSQNPGQFSYEQYF
DNA: TGTGCCAGCAGCCAAAACCCGGGACAGTTCTCCTACGAGCAGTACTTC

D: NA
V: TRBV18
J: TRBJ1-1
size: NA
CDR3: CASTLGLGGLNTEAFF
DNA: TGTGCCAGCACCTTAGGGTTGGGGGGATTGAACACTGAAGCTTTCTTT

D: TRBD1
V: TRBV19
J: TRBJ1-5
size: few
CDR3: CASSIVPGQGADQPQHF
DNA: TGTGCCAGTAGTATAGTTCCGGGACAGGGGGCGGATCAGCCCCAGCATTTT

D: NA
V: TRBV2
J: TRBJ2-7
size: NA
CDR3: CASSERAGGSYEQYF
DNA: TGTGCCAGCAGTGAAAGGGCAGGGGGGAGCTACGAGCAGTACTTC

D: NA
V: TRBV29-1
J: TRBJ1-5
size: once
CDR3: CSVRDNFNQPQHF
DNA: TGCAGCGTTCGAGACAACTTCAATCAGCCCCAGCATTTT

D: TRBD2
V: TRBV3-1/TRBV3-2
J: TRBJ2-2
size: NA
CDR3: CASSQDGGLATNTGELFF
DNA: TGTGCCAGCAGCCAAGATGGGGGACTAGCAACGAACACCGGGGAGCTGTTTTTT

D: NA
V: TRBV28
J: TRBJ2-5
size: NA
CDR3: CASSFFWVGQRGQETQYF
DNA: TGTGCCAGCAGTTTTTTTTGGGTAGGACAGAGAGGACAAGAGACCCAGTACTTC

D: NA
V: TRBV2
J: TRBJ2-5
size: NA
CDR3: CASSERETQYF
DNA: TGTGCCAGCAGTGAACGGGAGACCCAGTACTTC

D: TRBD1
V: TRBV19
J: TRBJ2-7
size: NA
CDR3: CASSRTGGPYEQYF
DNA: TGTGCCAGTAGTAGAACAGGGGGCCCCTACGAGCAGTACTTC

D: NA
V: TRBV3-1/TRBV3-2
J: TRBJ1-2
size: NA
CDR3: CASSLRPGALGYGYTF
DNA: TGTGCCAGCAGCCTCCGCCCAGGGGCACTAGGATATGGCTACACCTTC

D: NA
V: TRBV4-3
J: TRBJ2-2
size: NA
CDR3: CVSSQDTRNTGELFF
DNA: TGCGTCAGCAGCCAAGATACCCGGAACACCGGGGAGCTGTTTTTT

D: NA
V: TRBV6-5
J: TRBJ1-5
size: once
CDR3: CASKPQGGNQPQHF
DNA: TGTGCCAGCAAACCACAGGGCGGCAATCAGCCCCAGCATTTT

D: NA
V: TRBV3-1/TRBV3-2
J: TRBJ2-1
size: NA
CDR3: CASSHRRGGYNEQFF
DNA: TGTGCCAGCAGCCATCGGAGGGGGGGATACAATGAGCAGTTCTTC

D: TRBD1
V: TRBV4-2
J: TRBJ2-7
size: NA
CDR3: CASSQPGQGFGEQYF
DNA: TGTGCCAGCAGCCAACCGGGACAGGGGTTTGGCGAGCAGTACTTC

D: NA
V: TRBV5-1
J: TRBJ1-1
size: NA
CDR3: CASSLGWTSMNTEAFF
DNA: TGCGCCAGCAGCTTGGGATGGACCTCAATGAACACTGAAGCTTTCTTT

D: NA
V: TRBV7-3
J: TRBJ1-5
size: NA
CDR3: CASSLTGNQPQHF
DNA: TGTGCCAGCAGCTTAACGGGTAATCAGCCCCAGCATTTT

D: TRBD1
V: TRBV3-1/TRBV3-2
J: TRBJ1-2
size: NA
CDR3: CASSHRTGIGYGYTF
DNA: TGTGCCAGCAGCCATCGGACAGGGATCGGGTATGGCTACACCTTC

D: NA
V: TRBV28
J: TRBJ1-1
size: NA
CDR3: CASSLFLQNTEAFF
DNA: TGTGCCAGCAGTTTATTCCTACAGAACACTGAAGCTTTCTTT

D: NA
V: TRBV6-5
J: TRBJ2-7
size: NA
CDR3: CASSLGTNYEQYF
DNA: TGTGCCAGCAGCTTAGGGACCAACTACGAGCAGTACTTC

D: NA
V: TRBV19
J: TRBJ1-5
size: NA
CDR3: CASNGNRDQPQHF
DNA: TGTGCCAGTAATGGAAACAGGGATCAGCCCCAGCATTTT

D: NA
V: TRBV4-3
J: TRBJ2-1
size: NA
CDR3: CASSHPGTRAGNEQFF
DNA: TGCGCCAGCAGCCACCCCGGGACAAGAGCGGGCAATGAGCAGTTCTTC

D: NA
V: TRBV4-2
J: TRBJ1-2
size: NA
CDR3: CASSQVSRDANYGYTF
DNA: TGTGCCAGCAGCCAAGTATCCAGGGACGCTAACTATGGCTACACCTTC

D: NA
V: TRBV18
J: TRBJ2-3
size: NA
CDR3: CASSRTGVGVDTQYF
DNA: TGTGCCAGCTCACGGACGGGGGTAGGTGTGGATACGCAGTATTTT

D: NA
V: TRBV5-5
J: TRBJ2-2
size: NA
CDR3: CASSLSGTVTGELFF
DNA: TGTGCCAGCAGCTTGAGCGGGACAGTCACCGGGGAGCTGTTTTTT

D: NA
V: TRBV27
J: TRBJ2-5
size: NA
CDR3: CASSPREASQETQYF
DNA: TGTGCCAGCAGTCCCAGGGAGGCCTCACAAGAGACCCAGTACTTC

D: TRBD1
V: TRBV27
J: TRBJ2-3
size: NA
CDR3: CASSKGIGQGSTDTQYF
DNA: TGTGCCAGCAGCAAAGGTATAGGACAGGGTAGCACAGATACGCAGTATTTT

D: TRBD1
V: TRBV28
J: TRBJ1-1
size: NA
CDR3: CASSLGGFRGRIAEAFF
DNA: TGTGCCAGCAGTTTAGGGGGTTTCAGGGGGCGAATCGCTGAAGCTTTCTTT

D: NA
V: TRBV5-4
J: TRBJ2-3
size: NA
CDR3: CASSLGRAGNTDTQYF
DNA: TGTGCCAGCAGCTTAGGACGGGCAGGGAACACAGATACGCAGTATTTT

D: NA
V: TRBV10-1
J: TRBJ2-3
size: once
CDR3: CASSVSSKTADTQYF
DNA: TGCGCCAGCAGTGTGTCGTCTAAGACAGCAGATACGCAGTATTTT

D: NA
V: TRBV11-2
J: TRBJ1-5
size: NA
CDR3: CASSLDTGGNQPQHF
DNA: TGTGCCAGCAGCTTAGATACCGGGGGCAATCAGCCCCAGCATTTT

D: NA
V: TRBV4-3
J: TRBJ2-2
size: NA
CDR3: CASSQDRSSAAKELFF
DNA: TGCGCCAGCAGCCAAGACCGGTCCTCAGCAGCAAAGGAGCTGTTTTTT

D: NA
V: TRBV18
J: TRBJ2-7
size: NA
CDR3: CASSQTVAYEQYF
DNA: TGTGCCAGCTCCCAAACGGTTGCCTACGAGCAGTACTTC

D: TRBD2
V: TRBV28
J: TRBJ2-1
size: NA
CDR3: CASSPIIRTSGNNEQFF
DNA: TGTGCCAGCAGTCCGATTATCAGGACTAGCGGTAACAATGAGCAGTTCTTC

D: NA
V: TRBV28
J: TRBJ2-2
size: once
CDR3: CASSLIVPGELFF
DNA: TGTGCCAGCAGTTTAATAGTCCCCGGGGAGCTGTTTTTT

D: NA
V: TRBV28
J: TRBJ1-1
size: NA
CDR3: CASSFEMNTEAFF
DNA: TGTGCCAGCAGTTTCGAGATGAACACTGAAGCTTTCTTT